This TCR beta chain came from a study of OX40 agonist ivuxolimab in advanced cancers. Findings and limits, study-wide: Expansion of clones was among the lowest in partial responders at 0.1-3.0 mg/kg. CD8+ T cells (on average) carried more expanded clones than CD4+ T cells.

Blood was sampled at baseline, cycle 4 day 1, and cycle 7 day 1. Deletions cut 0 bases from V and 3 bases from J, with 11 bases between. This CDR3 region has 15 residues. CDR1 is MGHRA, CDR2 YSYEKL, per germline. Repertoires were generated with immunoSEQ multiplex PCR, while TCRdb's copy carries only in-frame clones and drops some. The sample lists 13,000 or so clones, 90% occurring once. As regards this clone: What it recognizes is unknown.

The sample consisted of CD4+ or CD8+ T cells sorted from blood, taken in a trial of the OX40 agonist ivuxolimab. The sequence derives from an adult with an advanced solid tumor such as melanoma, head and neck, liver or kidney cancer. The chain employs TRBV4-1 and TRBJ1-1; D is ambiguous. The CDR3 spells CASSQDIGWDTEAFF. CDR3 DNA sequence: TGCGCCAGCAGCCAAGATATCGGTTGGGACACTGAAGCTTTCTTT.